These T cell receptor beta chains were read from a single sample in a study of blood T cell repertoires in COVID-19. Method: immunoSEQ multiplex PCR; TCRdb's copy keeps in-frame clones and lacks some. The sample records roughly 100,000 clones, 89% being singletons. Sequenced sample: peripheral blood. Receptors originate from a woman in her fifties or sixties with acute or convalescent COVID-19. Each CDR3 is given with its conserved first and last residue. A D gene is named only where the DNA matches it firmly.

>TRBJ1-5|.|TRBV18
CASSPGGGNQPQHF
TGTGCCAGCTCACCAGGGGGGGGCAATCAGCCCCAGCATTTT
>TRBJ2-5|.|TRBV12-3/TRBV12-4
CASRPRYGTQYF
TGTGCCAGCAGGCCCAGGTACGGGACCCAGTACTTC
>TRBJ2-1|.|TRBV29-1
CSVDPRDQPWHEQFF
TGCAGCGTTGACCCGCGGGACCAGCCATGGCATGAGCAGTTCTTC
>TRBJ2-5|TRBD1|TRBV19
CASSIRGYQETQYF
TGTGCCAGTAGTATCAGGGGGTACCAAGAGACCCAGTACTTC
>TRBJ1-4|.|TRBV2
CASGSWGKGRDEKLFF
TGTGCCAGCGGTTCATGGGGGAAGGGGAGGGATGAAAAACTGTTTTTT
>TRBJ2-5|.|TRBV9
CASSAGQETQYF
TGTGCCAGCAGCGCCGGGCAAGAGACCCAGTACTTC
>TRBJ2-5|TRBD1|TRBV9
CASSARTGGFQETQYF
TGTGCCAGCAGCGCCCGGACAGGGGGCTTTCAAGAGACCCAGTACTTC
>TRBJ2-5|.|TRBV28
CASNQGFGETQYF
TGTGCCAGCAATCAGGGGTTCGGGGAGACCCAGTACTTC
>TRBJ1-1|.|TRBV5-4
CASSARQGLNTEAFF
TGTGCCAGCAGCGCTCGCCAGGGCTTGAACACTGAAGCTTTCTTT
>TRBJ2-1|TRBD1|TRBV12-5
CASGTGQGRYNEQFF
TGTGCTAGTGGTACGGGACAGGGACGGTACAATGAGCAGTTCTTC
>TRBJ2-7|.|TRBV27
CASRGGTLYEQYF
TGTGCCAGCAGGGGTGGGACTCTCTACGAGCAGTACTTC
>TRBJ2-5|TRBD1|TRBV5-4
CASSLAGGRETQYF
TGTGCCAGCAGCTTGGCAGGGGGAAGGGAGACCCAGTACTTC
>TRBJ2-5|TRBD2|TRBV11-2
CASSSTSGSPETQYF
TGTGCCAGCAGCTCGACTAGCGGGAGCCCAGAGACCCAGTACTTC
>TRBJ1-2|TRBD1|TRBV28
CASSLSVGTGRHSSYGYTF
TGTGCCAGCAGTCTGAGCGTCGGGACAGGGAGGCATAGTAGCTATGGCTACACCTTC
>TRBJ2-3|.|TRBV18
CASSPDFQRSTDTQYF
TGTGCCAGCTCACCAGACTTCCAAAGGAGCACAGATACGCAGTATTTT